What follows are 10 T cell receptor beta chains derived from one specimen sequenced in a study of CD8+ T cells in alopecia areata. Sequencing templates came from extracted RNA that was reverse transcribed into cDNA. Clones were sequenced by immunoSEQ multiplex PCR, and TCRdb holds only the in-frame ones, with some missing. Counted here are some 180,000 clones, around three fifths occurring once; the ten biggest clones make up nearly 5%. The specimen was CD8+ T cells sorted from blood. The receptor set was obtained from a human donor in good health.

This chain joins TRBV29-1 and TRBJ1-2; D might be TRBD1 (5 bases). Deletions cut 6 bases from V and 4 bases from J, with 9 bases between. Per germline, CDR1 SQVTM and CDR2 ANQGSEA. The CDR3 totals 11 residues. CDR3 coding DNA: TGCAGCGTACAGGAATCCTATGGCTACACCTTC. This gives the protein CSVQESYGYTF.

This chain joins TRBV5-4 and TRBJ2-2; 8 bases match TRBD2. CDR1 SGHNT and CDR2 YYREEE come from the germline V gene (reference sequence). J lost 7 bases, V lost 3 bases, and 8 bases had no gene match. The CDR3 totals 15 residues. The CDR3: CASSYKRGLGGELFF. CDR3 bases: TGTGCCAGCAGCTATAAGCGGGGGTTAGGCGGGGAGCTGTTTTTT.

CDR3 amino acids: CASSQVMDTGELFF. DNA of the CDR3: TGCGCCAGCAGCCAAGTAATGGACACCGGGGAGCTGTTTTTT. The chain couples TRBV4-1 to TRBJ2-2; D unresolved. The CDR3 totals 14 residues. Germline CDR1 and CDR2: MGHRA and YSYEKL. Trimming took off 1 base at V and 3 bases at J, with 6 bases between the two ends.

In its sample, this clone was seen a few times. The chain recombines TRBV14 with TRBJ2-2; D is unclear. Per the germline V gene, CDR1 is SGHDN and CDR2 is FVKESK. This CDR3 comprises 19 residues. V lost 0 bases and J 5 bases, leaving 22 bases between the germline ends. The CDR3, as DNA: TGTGCCAGCAGCCAAGACTTCTTCCGTGACCCGATTAAAACCGGGGAGCTGTTTTTT. It specifies CASSQDFFRDPIKTGELFF.

This clone was counted only a few times. The V gene is TRBV29-1, the J gene TRBJ2-7; no reliable D call. Per the germline V gene, CDR1 is SQVTM and CDR2 is ANQGSEA. The CDR3 spans 12 residues. With 4 bases removed from V and 2 bases from J, the gap between germline ends came to 9 bases. The CDR3 loop is CSVAVVAYEQYF. CDR3 DNA sequence: TGCAGCGTTGCGGTCGTTGCCTACGAGCAGTACTTC.

This chain joins TRBV6-5 and TRBJ2-7; TRBD2 agrees at 7 bases. Germline values: CDR1 MNHEY, CDR2 SVGAGI. The CDR3 contains 13 residues. With V trimmed by 0 bases and J by 7 bases, 3 bases remained unmatched. In DNA, the CDR3 is TGTGCCAGCAGTTACTCGAACGGGGGGGAGCAGTACTTC. This codes for CASSYSNGGEQYF.

The chain employs TRBV9 and TRBJ1-4, with 8 nucleotides matching TRBD1. This CDR3 has 14 residues. Looked up from germline, CDR1 is SGDLS and CDR2 is YYNGEE. The V segment lost 6 bases and the J segment 6 bases; nucleotides outside the gene matches: 7. The CDR3 coding sequence is TGTGCCAGCAACCCCAGGGGGCGCCATGAAAAACTGTTTTTT. Its protein product is CASNPRGRHEKLFF.

The chain recombines TRBV4-1 with TRBJ2-1, with D possibly TRBD1 on 6 matching bases. Germline CDR1 reads MGHRA; CDR2 reads YSYEKL. There are 16 residues in the CDR3. Trimming took 0 bases from V and 7 from J, leaving 16 bases between them. The CDR3 DNA reads TGCGCCAGCAGCCAAGATCCGGGCGCAGGGGATAATGAGCAGTTCTTC. Translated: CASSQDPGAGDNEQFF.

This clone occurred many times. This CDR3 is CASSHRGVADEQFF. The DNA of the CDR3 is TGTGCCAGCAGCCACCGCGGGGTGGCGGATGAGCAGTTCTTC. The chain couples TRBV7-8 to TRBJ2-1; tentative D call: TRBD2 (6 bases). The CDR3 runs 14 residues. CDR1 and CDR2 (germline): SGHVS, FQNEAQ. Trimming cost V 5 bases and J 8 bases, with 16 bases left between them.

This chain uses TRBV5-1 with TRBJ2-1, with 10 bases aligning to TRBD2. The CDR3 totals 11 residues. Germline CDR1 is SGHRS and CDR2 is YFSETQ. Trimming removed 5 bases from V and 15 bases from J; junction bases left unmatched: 5. The CDR3 sequence: CASSSSGGTFF. The CDR3 coding sequence is TGCGCCAGCAGTTCTAGCGGGGGCACGTTCTTC. The whole variable domain, filled in from reference TRBV5-1 and TRBJ2-1, reads KAGVTQTPRYLIKTRGQQVTLSCSPISGHRSVSWYQQTPGQGLQFLFEYFSETQRNKGNFPGRFSGRQFSNSRSEMNVSTLELGDSALYLCASSSSGGTFFGPGTRLTVL.